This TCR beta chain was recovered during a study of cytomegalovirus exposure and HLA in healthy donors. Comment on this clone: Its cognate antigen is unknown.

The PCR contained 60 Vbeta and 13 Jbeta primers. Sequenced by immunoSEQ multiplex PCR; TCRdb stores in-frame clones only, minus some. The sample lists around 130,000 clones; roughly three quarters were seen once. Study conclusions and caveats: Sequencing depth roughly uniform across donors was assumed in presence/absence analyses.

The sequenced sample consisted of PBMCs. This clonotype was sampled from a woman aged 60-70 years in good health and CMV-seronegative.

The CDR3 here is CASSSHEGQGYIGELFF. The CDR3 DNA follows: TGTGCCAGCAGCTCACACGAGGGACAGGGATACATCGGGGAGCTGTTTTTT. This chain uses TRBV11-3 with TRBJ2-2, with 9 bases identical to TRBD1. After removal of 4 bases from V and 7 bases from J, the junction contained 13 bases not matched to a gene. The CDR3 is made up of 17 amino acids. CDR1 and CDR2 from the germline V gene are SGHNT and YENEEA.